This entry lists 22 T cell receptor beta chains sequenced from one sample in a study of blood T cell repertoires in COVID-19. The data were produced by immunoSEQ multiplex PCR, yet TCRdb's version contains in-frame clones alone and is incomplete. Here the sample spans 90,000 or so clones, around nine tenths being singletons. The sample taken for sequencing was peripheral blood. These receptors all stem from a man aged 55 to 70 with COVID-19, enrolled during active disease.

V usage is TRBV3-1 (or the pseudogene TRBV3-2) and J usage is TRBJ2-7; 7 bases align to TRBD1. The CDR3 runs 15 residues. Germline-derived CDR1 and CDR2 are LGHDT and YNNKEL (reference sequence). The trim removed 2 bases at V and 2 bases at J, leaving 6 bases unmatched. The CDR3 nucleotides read TGTGCCAGCAGCCAATTTGGCAGGGGGACCTACGAGCAGTACTTC. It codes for CASSQFGRGTYEQYF.

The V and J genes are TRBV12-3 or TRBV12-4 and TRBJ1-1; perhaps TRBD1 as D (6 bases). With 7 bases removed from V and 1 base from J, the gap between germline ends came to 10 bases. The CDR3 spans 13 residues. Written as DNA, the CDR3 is TGTGCCAGCACCACGACAGGGAACACTGAAGCTTTCTTT. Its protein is CASTTTGNTEAFF.

The CDR3 is CASSESRGSSYNEQFF. The CDR3 DNA sequence: TGCGCCAGCAGTGAGTCGCGCGGGAGCTCCTACAATGAGCAGTTCTTC. The rearrangement uses TRBV10-2 and TRBJ2-1; TRBD2 aligns across 7 bases. There are 16 residues in the CDR3. CDR1 is WSHSY, CDR2 SAAADI, per germline. Unmatched junction bases numbered 2, after V lost 0 bases and J lost 0 bases.

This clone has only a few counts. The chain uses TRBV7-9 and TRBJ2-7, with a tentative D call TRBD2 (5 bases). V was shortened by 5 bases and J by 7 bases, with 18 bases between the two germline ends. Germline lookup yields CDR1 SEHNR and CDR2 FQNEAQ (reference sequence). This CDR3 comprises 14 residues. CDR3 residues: CASSAAGSLGEQYF. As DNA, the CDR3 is TGTGCCAGCAGCGCGGCGGGCAGTTTAGGGGAGCAGTACTTC. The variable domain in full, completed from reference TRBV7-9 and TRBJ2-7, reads DTGVSQNPRHKITKRGQNVTFRCDPISEHNRLYWYRQTLGQGPEFLTYFQNEAQLEKSRLLSDRFSAERPKGSFSTLEIQRTEQGDSAMYLCASSAAGSLGEQYFGPGTRLTVT.

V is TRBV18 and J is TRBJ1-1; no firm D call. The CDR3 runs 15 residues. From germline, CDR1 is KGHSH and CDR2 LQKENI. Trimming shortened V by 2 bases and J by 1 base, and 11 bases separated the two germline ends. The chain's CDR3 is CASSPLNGENTEAFF. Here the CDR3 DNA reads TGTGCCAGCTCACCATTGAACGGAGAGAACACTGAAGCTTTCTTT.

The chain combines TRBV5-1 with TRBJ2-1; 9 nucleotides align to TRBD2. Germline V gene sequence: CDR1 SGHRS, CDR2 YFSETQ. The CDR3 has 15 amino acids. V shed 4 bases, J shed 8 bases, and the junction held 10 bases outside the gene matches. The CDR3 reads CASSVAGATTDEQFF. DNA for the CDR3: TGCGCCAGCAGCGTAGCGGGAGCAACGACGGATGAGCAGTTCTTC.

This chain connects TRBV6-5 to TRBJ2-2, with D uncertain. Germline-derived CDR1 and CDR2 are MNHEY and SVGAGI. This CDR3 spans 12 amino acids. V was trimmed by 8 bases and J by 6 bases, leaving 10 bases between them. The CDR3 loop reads CASLGAAGELFF. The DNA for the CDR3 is TGTGCCAGCTTAGGAGCAGCCGGGGAGCTGTTTTTT.

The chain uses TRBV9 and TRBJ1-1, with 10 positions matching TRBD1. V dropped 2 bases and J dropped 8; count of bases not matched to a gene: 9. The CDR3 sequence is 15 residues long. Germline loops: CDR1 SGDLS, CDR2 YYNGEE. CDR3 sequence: CASSVLGQGSSEAFF. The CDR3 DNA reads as TGTGCCAGCAGCGTCCTGGGACAGGGGTCGTCCGAAGCTTTCTTT.

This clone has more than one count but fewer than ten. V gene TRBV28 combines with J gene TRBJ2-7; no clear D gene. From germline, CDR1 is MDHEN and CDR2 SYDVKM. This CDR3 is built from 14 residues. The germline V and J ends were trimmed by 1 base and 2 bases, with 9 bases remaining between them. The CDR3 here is CASSLSHQAYEQYF. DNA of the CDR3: TGTGCCAGCAGTTTATCCCATCAGGCCTACGAGCAGTACTTC.

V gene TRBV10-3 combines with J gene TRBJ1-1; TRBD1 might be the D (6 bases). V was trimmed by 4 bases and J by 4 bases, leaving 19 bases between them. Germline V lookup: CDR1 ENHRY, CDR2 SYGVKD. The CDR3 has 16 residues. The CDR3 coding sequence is TGTGCCATCAGTGGAAACAGGGACGGGGTGAGCACTGAAGCTTTCTTT. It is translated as CAISGNRDGVSTEAFF.

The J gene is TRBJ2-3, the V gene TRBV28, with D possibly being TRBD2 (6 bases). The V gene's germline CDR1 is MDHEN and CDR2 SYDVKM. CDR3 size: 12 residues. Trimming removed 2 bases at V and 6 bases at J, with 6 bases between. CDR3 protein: CASSLGGDTQYF. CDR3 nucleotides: TGTGCCAGCAGTTTAGGAGGGGATACGCAGTATTTT.

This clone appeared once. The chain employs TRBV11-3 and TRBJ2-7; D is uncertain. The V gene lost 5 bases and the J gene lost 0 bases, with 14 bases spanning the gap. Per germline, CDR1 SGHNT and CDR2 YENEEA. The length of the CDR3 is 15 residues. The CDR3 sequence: CASSVELSSSYEQYF. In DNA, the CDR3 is TGTGCCAGCAGCGTTGAGTTGTCAAGCTCCTACGAGCAGTACTTC.

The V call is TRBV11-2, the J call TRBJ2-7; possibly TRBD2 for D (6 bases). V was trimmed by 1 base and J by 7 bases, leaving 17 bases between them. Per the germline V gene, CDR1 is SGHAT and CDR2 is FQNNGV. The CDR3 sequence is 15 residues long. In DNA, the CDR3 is TGTGCCAGCAGCTTAGCGTTCCTAGCGTCAAGAGAGCAGTACTTC. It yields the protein CASSLAFLASREQYF.

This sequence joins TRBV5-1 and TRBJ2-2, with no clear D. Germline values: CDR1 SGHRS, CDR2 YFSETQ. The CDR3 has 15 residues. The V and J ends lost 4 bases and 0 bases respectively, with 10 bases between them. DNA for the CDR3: TGCGCCAGCAGCCCTAGGCAAGCGAACACCGGGGAGCTGTTTTTT. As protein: CASSPRQANTGELFF.

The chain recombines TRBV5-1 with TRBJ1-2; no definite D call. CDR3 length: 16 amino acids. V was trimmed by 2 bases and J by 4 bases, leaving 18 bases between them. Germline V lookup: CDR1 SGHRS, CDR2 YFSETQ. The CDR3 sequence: CASSFLGTDTLYGYTF. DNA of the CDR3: TGCGCCAGCAGCTTCTTGGGTACAGATACTCTCTATGGCTACACCTTC.

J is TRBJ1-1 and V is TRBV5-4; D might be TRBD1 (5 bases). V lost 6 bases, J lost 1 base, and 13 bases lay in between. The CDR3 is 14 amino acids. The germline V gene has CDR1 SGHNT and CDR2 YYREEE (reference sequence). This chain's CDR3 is CASTLGGKNTEAFF. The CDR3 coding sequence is TGTGCCAGCACTTTGGGGGGAAAGAACACTGAAGCTTTCTTT.

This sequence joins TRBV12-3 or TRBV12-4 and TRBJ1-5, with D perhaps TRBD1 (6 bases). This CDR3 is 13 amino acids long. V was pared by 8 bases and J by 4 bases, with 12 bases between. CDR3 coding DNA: TGTGCCAGCCTACAGGGATTAAATCAGCCCCAGCATTTT. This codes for CASLQGLNQPQHF.

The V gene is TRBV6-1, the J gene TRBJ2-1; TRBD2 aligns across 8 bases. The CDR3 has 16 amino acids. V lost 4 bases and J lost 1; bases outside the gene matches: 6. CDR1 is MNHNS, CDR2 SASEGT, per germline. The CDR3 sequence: CASSATSAGSYNEQFF. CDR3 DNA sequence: TGTGCCAGCAGTGCGACTAGCGCGGGGTCCTACAATGAGCAGTTCTTC.

CDR3 residues: CASSPTRLASYEQYF. The CDR3 coding sequence is TGTGCCAGCAGTCCTACCCGACTAGCCTCCTACGAGCAGTACTTC. The V call is TRBV28, the J call TRBJ2-7; 7 nucleotides align to TRBD2. CDR3 length: 15 residues. V trimming: 5 bases; J trimming: 0 bases; junction bases outside the gene matches: 7. The germline V gene encodes CDR1 MDHEN and CDR2 SYDVKM.

CDR3 loop: CSVEVSGADTQYF. The CDR3 region has the DNA TGCAGCGTTGAGGTTTCGGGGGCAGATACGCAGTATTTT. This rearrangement joins TRBV29-1 to TRBJ2-3, with D perhaps matching TRBD2 (6 bases). This CDR3 comprises 13 residues. V was cut by 3 bases and J by 4 bases, with 11 bases left in between. CDR1 SQVTM and CDR2 ANQGSEA come from the germline V gene.

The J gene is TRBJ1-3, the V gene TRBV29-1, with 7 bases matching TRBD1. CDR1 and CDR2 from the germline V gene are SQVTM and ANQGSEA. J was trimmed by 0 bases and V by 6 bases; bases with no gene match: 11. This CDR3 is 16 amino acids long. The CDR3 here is CSVQGVAGPSGNTIYF. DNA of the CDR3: TGCAGCGTCCAGGGGGTTGCAGGCCCCTCTGGAAACACCATATATTTT.

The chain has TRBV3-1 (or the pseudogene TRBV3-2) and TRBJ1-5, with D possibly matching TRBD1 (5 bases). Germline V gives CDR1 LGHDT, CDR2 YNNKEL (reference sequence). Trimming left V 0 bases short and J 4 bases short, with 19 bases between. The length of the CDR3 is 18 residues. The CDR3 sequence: CASSQDQKSGAGNQPQHF. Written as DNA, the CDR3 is TGTGCCAGCAGCCAAGATCAGAAGAGCGGGGCGGGGAATCAGCCCCAGCATTTT.